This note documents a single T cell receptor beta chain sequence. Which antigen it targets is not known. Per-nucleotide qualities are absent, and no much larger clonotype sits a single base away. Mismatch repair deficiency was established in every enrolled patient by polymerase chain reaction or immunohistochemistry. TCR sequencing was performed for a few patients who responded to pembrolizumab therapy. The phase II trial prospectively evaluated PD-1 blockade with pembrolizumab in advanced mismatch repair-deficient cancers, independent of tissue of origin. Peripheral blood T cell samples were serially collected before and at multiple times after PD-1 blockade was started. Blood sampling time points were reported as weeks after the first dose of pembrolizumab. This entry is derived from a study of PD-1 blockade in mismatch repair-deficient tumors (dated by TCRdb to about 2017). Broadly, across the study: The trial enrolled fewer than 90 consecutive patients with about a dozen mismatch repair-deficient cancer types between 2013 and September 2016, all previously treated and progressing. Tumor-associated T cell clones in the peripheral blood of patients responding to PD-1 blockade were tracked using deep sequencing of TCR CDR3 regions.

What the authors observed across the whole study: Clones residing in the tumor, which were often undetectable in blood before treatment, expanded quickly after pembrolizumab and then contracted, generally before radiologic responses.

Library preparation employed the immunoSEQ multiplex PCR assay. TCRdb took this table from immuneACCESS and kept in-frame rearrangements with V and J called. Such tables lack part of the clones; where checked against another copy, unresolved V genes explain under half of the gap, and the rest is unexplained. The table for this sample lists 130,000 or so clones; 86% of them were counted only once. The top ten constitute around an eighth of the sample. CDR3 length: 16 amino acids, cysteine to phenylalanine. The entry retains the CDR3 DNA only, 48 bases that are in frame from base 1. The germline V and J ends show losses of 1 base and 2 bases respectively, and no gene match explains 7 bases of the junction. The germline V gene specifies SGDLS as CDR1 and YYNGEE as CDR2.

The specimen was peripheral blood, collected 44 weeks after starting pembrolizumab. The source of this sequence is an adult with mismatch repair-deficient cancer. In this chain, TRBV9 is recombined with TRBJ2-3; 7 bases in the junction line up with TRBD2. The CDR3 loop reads CASSVSGRENTDTQYF. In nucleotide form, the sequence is TGTGCCAGCAGCGTATCGGGGCGGGAGAACACAGATACGCAGTATTTT.